Below, 17 T cell receptor beta chains from the same sample are listed, as sequenced in a study of CD8 T cells in Susac syndrome. When the RNA was reverse transcribed, random hexamers were used with an input of 0.5 to 1 ug. MiXCR was run by TCRdb on the immunoSEQ multiplex PCR reads, yielding one entry per CDR3 protein. The sample comprises under 550,000 distinct CDR3 sequences, approximately 89% of which are singletons, and approximately 0.11% rests with the top ten. Specimen: CD8+ T cells from PBMCs. The receptors derive from a human donor with multiple sclerosis.

This rearrangement joins TRBV20-1 to TRBJ2-5, with TRBD2 matching 9 bases. CDR1 and CDR2 (germline): DFQATT, SNEGSKA (reference sequence). The CDR3 is 16 residues long. The J segment lost 4 bases and the V segment lost 0 bases, leaving 9 bases of the junction unmatched. The CDR3 nucleotides are TGCAGTGCTAGAGATATTGGACTAGCGAATCGAGAGACCCAGTACTTC. Protein sequence: CSARDIGLANRETQYF.

The chain is built from TRBV3-1 and TRBJ1-1; D is perhaps TRBD1 (5 bases). Looked up from germline, CDR1 is LGHDT and CDR2 is YNNKEL (reference sequence). With 1 base removed from V and 4 bases from J, the gap between germline ends came to 16 bases. CDR3 length: 16 amino acids. CDR3 in DNA: TGTGCCAGCAGCCAAGGATTCGAGGGGATGGCCACTGAAGCTTTCTTT. This sequence encodes CASSQGFEGMATEAFF. Drawing the rest from reference TRBV3-1 and TRBJ1-1, the complete variable domain is DTAVSQTPKYLVTQMGNDKSIKCEQNLGHDTMYWYKQDSKKFLKIMFSYNNKELIINETVPNRFSPKSPDKAHLNLHINSLELGDSAVYFCASSQGFEGMATEAFFGQGTRLTVV.

This sequence joins TRBV2 and TRBJ2-1, with 7 bases matching TRBD2. With 4 bases clipped from V and 8 bases from J, the junction kept 11 bases outside the gene matches. Germline V gives CDR1 SNHLY, CDR2 FYNNEI. The CDR3 is 15 amino acids. The CDR3 loop reads CASSASTSLDHEQFF. Written as DNA, the CDR3 is TGTGCCAGCAGTGCCTCGACTAGCCTAGACCATGAGCAGTTCTTC.

This sequence joins TRBV6-5 and TRBJ1-1; D unclear. Germline V gene sequence: CDR1 MNHEY, CDR2 SVGAGI. V shed 3 bases and J shed 1 base, with 6 bases lying between them. CDR3 length equals 13 residues. As DNA, the CDR3 is TGTGCCAGCAGTTATACAGCGAACACTGAAGCTTTCTTT. This encodes CASSYTANTEAFF.

Comments on this clonotype: An end of the junction differs from the germline gene, which may be a read error. The CDR3: CASSWRSLNTEAFF. CDR3 sequence (DNA): TGCGCCAGCAGCTGGCGAAGTTTGAACACTGAAGCCTTCTTT. The chain joins TRBV5-1 to TRBJ1-1; D remains ambiguous. Germline values: CDR1 SGHRS, CDR2 YFSETQ. The CDR3 covers 14 residues.

The chain joins TRBV27 to TRBJ1-5, with unresolved D. From germline, CDR1 is MNHEY and CDR2 SMNVEV (reference sequence). The CDR3 extends over 13 amino acids. The V end lost 3 bases, the J end lost 3 bases, and 6 bases lay between the germline ends. This CDR3 is CASSFTDNQPQHF. The DNA for the CDR3 is TGTGCCAGCAGTTTTACAGACAATCAGCCCCAGCATTTT.

In nucleotides, the CDR3 is TGTGCCAGCAGCCGTTTGGGTGAGGCCGCCTACATGAACACTGAAGCTTTCTTT. Translating it yields CASSRLGEAAYMNTEAFF. This chain joins TRBV11-2 and TRBJ1-1; D is uncertain. V was clipped by 5 bases and J by 0 bases, with 22 bases between them. Germline V gene data show CDR1 as SGHAT and CDR2 as FQNNGV. CDR3 length equals 18 residues.

This chain links TRBV9 with TRBJ2-2; the match to TRBD1 covers 7 bases. This CDR3 is built from 14 residues. V lost 6 bases, J lost 3 bases, and 5 bases stayed unmatched. Germline V gene lookup returns CDR1 SGDLS and CDR2 YYNGEE. For the CDR3, the DNA is TGTGCCAGCACCCCCGGGACAGACACCGGGGAGCTGTTTTTT. This codes for CASTPGTDTGELFF.

V gene TRBV29-1 combines with J gene TRBJ2-7; 11 nucleotides match TRBD1. Germline V CDR1 and CDR2: SQVTM, ANQGSEA. CDR3 length: 14 residues. V lost 7 bases to trimming and J lost 1 base; unmatched junction nucleotides: 6. The CDR3 DNA follows: TGCAGCGCTTCGGGACAGGGGGAGTCCTACGAGCAGTACTTC. The encoded protein is CSASGQGESYEQYF.

This chain uses TRBV28 with TRBJ2-7, with D perhaps matching TRBD1 (5 bases). The CDR3 loop spans 16 amino acids. Trimming left V 2 bases short and J 4 bases short, with 18 bases between. Germline CDR1 and CDR2: MDHEN and SYDVKM. The CDR3 DNA reads as TGTGCCAGCAGTTTAGGTTCAGGGCTTGGCTGGTACGAGCAGTACTTC. This sequence encodes CASSLGSGLGWYEQYF.

The genes are TRBV6-1 and TRBJ2-7; either TRBD1 or TRBD2 may supply D (5 bases each). V was trimmed by 0 bases and J by 5 bases, leaving 8 bases between them. CDR1 is MNHNS, CDR2 SASEGT, per germline. The CDR3 contains 13 residues. DNA for the CDR3: TGTGCCAGCAGTGAAGCCAGGGACCACGAGCAGTACTTC. Its translation: CASSEARDHEQYF.

The rearrangement joins TRBV5-6 to TRBJ2-7; 8 nucleotides line up with TRBD1. Unmatched junction bases numbered 8, after V lost 3 bases and J lost 6 bases. The CDR3 is 14 amino acids. CDR1 is SGHDT, CDR2 YYEEEE, per germline. CDR3 protein: CASSSGRGPGEQYF. Written as DNA, the CDR3 is TGTGCCAGCAGCTCCGGCAGGGGGCCCGGCGAGCAGTACTTC.

This clonotype was found once. The chain links TRBV27 to TRBJ2-7; 8 positions match TRBD1. Germline V lookup: CDR1 MNHEY, CDR2 SMNVEV (reference sequence). After removal of 7 bases from V and 4 bases from J, the junction contained 6 bases not matched to a gene. The CDR3 is 13 residues long. CDR3 DNA: TGTGCCAGCACCCTAGGACAGGGATACGAGCAGTACTTC. Amino acid sequence: CASTLGQGYEQYF.

J is TRBJ2-1 and V is TRBV7-8; TRBD1 or TRBD2 may be the D gene (5 bases each). Germline CDR1 and CDR2: SGHVS and FQNEAQ. This CDR3 has 15 residues. V dropped 4 bases and J dropped 9 bases, with 19 bases sitting between them. In DNA, the CDR3 is TGTGCCAGCAGCTCCAACCGGGACGTCTGGGGTGAGCAGTTCTTC. Translating gives CASSSNRDVWGEQFF. The complete variable domain, with remaining parts taken from reference TRBV7-8 and TRBJ2-1, reads GAGVSQSPRYKVAKRGQDVALRCDPISGHVSLFWYQQALGQGPEFLTYFQNEAQLDKSGLPSDRFFAERPEGSVSTLKIQRTQQEDSAVYLCASSSNRDVWGEQFFGPGTRLTVL.

The chain couples TRBV28 to TRBJ2-2, with a weak D call TRBD2 (7 bases). The CDR3 covers 17 residues. Germline CDR1 is MDHEN and CDR2 is SYDVKM. V was pared by 6 bases and J by 1 base, with 18 bases between. The CDR3 sequence: CASSSFNREGNTGELFF. As DNA, the CDR3 is TGTGCCAGCAGCTCCTTCAACAGGGAGGGGAACACCGGGGAGCTGTTTTTT.

The rearrangement uses TRBV20-1 and TRBJ1-1, with unresolved D. Germline-derived CDR1 and CDR2 are DFQATT and SNEGSKA (reference sequence). The CDR3 has 10 residues. The V and J ends lost 5 bases and 4 bases respectively, with 5 bases between them. The CDR3 reads CSAVSTEAFF. CDR3 in DNA: TGCAGTGCTGTGAGCACTGAAGCTTTCTTT.

V usage is TRBV20-1 and J usage is TRBJ1-2; D might be TRBD1 (5 bases). CDR3 length equals 12 residues. Per germline, CDR1 DFQATT and CDR2 SNEGSKA (reference sequence). V dropped 0 bases and J dropped 7 bases, with 9 bases sitting between them. This CDR3 reads CSAREGEGGYTF. For the CDR3, the DNA is TGCAGTGCTAGAGAAGGGGAGGGTGGCTACACCTTC.